Sequencing of this T cell receptor (beta chain) was carried out in a study of Graves' ophthalmopathy and Graves' hyperthyroidism. Amplification from RNA transcripts yielded the TCR beta CDR3 regions. Second-round multiplex PCR came after first-round RT-PCR with HTBI primers. From the multiplex PCR reads, TCRdb called clonotypes with MiXCR, one entry per CDR3 protein. The table has about 740,000 distinct CDR3 sequences, roughly two fifths seen once. V was trimmed by 3 bases and J by 4 bases, leaving 10 bases between them. The CDR3 length is 14 residues. Germline CDR1 LNHDA, CDR2 SQIVND (reference sequence). Ophthalmopathy donors' eye disease showed moderate-to-severe activity, CAS of at least 3, NOSPECS of at least 4 and duration under 3 months. Other autoimmune diseases, uncontrolled infections, pregnancy or lactation excluded patients from enrollment. Someone took the PBMCs out of less than 11 ml of fresh peripheral blood.

This clonotype was detected many times. The specimen was peripheral blood. This clonotype was obtained from an adult man with Graves' ophthalmopathy. V and J are TRBV19 and TRBJ1-5; D perhaps matches TRBD1 (6 bases). DNA of the CDR3: TGTGCCAGTAGTATCCACCAGGGGAATCAGCCCCAGCATTTT. Protein product: CASSIHQGNQPQHF. Based on the CDR3 plus reference TRBV19 and TRBJ1-5, the full variable domain is DGGITQSPKYLFRKEGQNVTLSCEQNLNHDAMYWYRQDPGQGLRLIYYSQIVNDFQKGDIAEGYSVSREKKESFPLTVTSAQKNPTAFYLCASSIHQGNQPQHFGDGTRLSIL.